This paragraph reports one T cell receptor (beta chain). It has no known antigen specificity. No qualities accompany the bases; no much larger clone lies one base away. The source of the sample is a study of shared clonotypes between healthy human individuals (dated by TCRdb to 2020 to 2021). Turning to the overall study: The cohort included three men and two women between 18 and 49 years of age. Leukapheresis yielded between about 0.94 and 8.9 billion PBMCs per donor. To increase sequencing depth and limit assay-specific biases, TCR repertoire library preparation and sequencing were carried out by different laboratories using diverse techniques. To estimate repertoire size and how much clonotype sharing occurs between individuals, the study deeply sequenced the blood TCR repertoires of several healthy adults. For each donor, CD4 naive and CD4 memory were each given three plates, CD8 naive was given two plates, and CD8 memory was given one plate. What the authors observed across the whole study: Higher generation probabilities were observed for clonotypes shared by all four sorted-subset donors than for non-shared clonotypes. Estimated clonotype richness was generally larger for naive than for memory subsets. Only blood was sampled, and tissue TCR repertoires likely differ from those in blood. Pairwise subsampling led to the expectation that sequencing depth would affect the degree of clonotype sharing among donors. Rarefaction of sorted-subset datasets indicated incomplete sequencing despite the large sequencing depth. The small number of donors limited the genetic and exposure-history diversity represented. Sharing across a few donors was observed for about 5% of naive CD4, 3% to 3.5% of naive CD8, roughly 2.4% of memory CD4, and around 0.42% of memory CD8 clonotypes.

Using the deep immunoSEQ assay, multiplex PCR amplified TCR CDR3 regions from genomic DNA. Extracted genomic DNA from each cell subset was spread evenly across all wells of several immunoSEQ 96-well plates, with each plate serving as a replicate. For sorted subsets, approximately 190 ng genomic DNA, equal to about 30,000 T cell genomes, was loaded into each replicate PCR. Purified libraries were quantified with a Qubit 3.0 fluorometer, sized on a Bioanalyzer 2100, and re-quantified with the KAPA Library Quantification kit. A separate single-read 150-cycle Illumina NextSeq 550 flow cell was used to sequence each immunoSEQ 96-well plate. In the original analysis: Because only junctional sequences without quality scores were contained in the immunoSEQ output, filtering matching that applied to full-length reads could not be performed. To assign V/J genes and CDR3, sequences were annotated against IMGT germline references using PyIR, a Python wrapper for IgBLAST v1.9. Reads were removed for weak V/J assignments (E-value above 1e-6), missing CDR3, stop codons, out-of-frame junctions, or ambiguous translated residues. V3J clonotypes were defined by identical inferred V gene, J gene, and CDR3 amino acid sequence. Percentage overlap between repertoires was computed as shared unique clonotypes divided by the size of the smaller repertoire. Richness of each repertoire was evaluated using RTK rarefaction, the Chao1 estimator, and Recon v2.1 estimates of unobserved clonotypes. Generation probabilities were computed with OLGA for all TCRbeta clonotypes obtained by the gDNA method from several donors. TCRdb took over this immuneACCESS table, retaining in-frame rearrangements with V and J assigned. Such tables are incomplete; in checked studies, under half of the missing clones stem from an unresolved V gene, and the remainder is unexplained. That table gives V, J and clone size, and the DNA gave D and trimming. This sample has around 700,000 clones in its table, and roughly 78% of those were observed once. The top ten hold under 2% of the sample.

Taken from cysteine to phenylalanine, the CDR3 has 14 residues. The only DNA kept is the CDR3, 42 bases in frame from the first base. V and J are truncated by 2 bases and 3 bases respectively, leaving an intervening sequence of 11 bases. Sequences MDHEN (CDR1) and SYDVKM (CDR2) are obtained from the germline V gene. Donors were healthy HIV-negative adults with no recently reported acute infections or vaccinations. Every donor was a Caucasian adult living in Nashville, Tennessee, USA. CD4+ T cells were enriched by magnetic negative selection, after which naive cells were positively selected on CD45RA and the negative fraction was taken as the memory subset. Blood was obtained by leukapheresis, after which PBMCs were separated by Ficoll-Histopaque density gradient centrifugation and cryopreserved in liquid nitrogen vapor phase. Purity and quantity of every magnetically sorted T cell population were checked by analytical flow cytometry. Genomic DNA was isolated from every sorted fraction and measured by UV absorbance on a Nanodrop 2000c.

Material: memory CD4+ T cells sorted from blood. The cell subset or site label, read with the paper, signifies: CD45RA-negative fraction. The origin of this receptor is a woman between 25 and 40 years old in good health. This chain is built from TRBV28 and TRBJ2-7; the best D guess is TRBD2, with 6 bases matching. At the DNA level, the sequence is TGTGCCAGCAGTTTAATGGGGGGTGGCTACGAGCAGTACTTC. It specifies CASSLMGGGYEQYF.